Reported below is one TCR beta chain. CDR3 length: 14 amino acids. Trimming stripped 2 bases from V and 2 bases from J, with 8 bases between. Germline V gives CDR1 SNHLY, CDR2 FYNNEI. The data are from a study of cytomegalovirus exposure and HLA in healthy donors. Use of 60 Vbeta and 13 Jbeta primers characterized the PCR. TCRdb's copy holds only in-frame clones and misses some; the assay was immunoSEQ multiplex PCR. In total, the table holds 20,000 to 25,000 clones. The TCR comes from a male donor in good health and CMV-seropositive. The material sequenced was PBMCs. The chain combines TRBV2 with TRBJ2-3; D is ambiguous. The CDR3 sequence is CASSEQATTDTQYF. The CDR3 DNA reads as TGTGCCAGCAGTGAACAGGCGACCACAGATACGCAGTATTTT.